A single sample gave rise to the 23 T cell receptor beta chains below, sequenced in a study of T-cell reconstitution after alpha-beta-depleted transplantation in children. Preparing the TCRbeta library involved the use of unique molecular identifiers. MiXCR, run by TCRdb on the PCR reads, gives a single entry per CDR3 protein. The sample includes fewer than 350,000 distinct CDR3 sequences, approximately 10% of them seen just once. Sequenced material: peripheral blood, taken 180 days after TCRalphabeta/CD19-depleted stem cell transplant. The receptor source for this set is a male patient aged 2 to 10 who had a stem cell transplant for chronic granulomatous disease, so the T cells may come from the graft donor.

There are many counts of this clonotype. The V call is TRBV15, the J call TRBJ1-1, with D unresolved. From germline, CDR1 is LNHNV and CDR2 YYDKDF (reference sequence). This CDR3 has 13 amino acids. Trimming took 0 bases from V and 4 from J, leaving 6 bases between them. CDR3 sequence reads: CATSRDRATEAFF. Written as DNA, the CDR3 is TGTGCCACCAGCAGAGACCGTGCCACTGAAGCTTTCTTT.

The table lists this clonotype with many counts. This sequence joins TRBV15 and TRBJ1-1, with 11 bases aligning to TRBD1. CDR1 and CDR2 (germline): LNHNV, YYDKDF (reference sequence). With V trimmed by 1 base and J by 4 bases, 5 bases remained unmatched. The CDR3 consists of 16 residues. CDR3 nucleotide sequence: TGTGCCACCAGCAGAGGGACAGGGGGCGGTCGCACTGAAGCTTTCTTT. Translation: CATSRGTGGGRTEAFF.

The gene calls are TRBV3-1 and TRBJ1-6; D is unclear. Germline-derived CDR1 and CDR2 are LGHDT and YNNKEL (reference sequence). The CDR3 spans 15 residues. V gave up 1 base and J gave up 6 bases, with 10 bases separating them. DNA for the CDR3: TGTGCCAGCAGCCAAGTCTCGGCCCGTAATTCACCCCTCCACTTT. Translation: CASSQVSARNSPLHF.

This clonotype was recorded many times. This chain uses TRBV4-1 with TRBJ2-7; TRBD1 matches 9 bases. J was trimmed by 4 bases and V by 0 bases; bases with no gene match: 10. CDR3 length: 17 residues. Germline values: CDR1 MGHRA, CDR2 YSYEKL. The CDR3 nucleotides read TGCGCCAGCAGCCAAGATGCCGGACAGGGGATAAAGTACGAGCAGTACTTC. Translated: CASSQDAGQGIKYEQYF.

This clonotype occurred many times. This chain joins TRBV6-5 and TRBJ2-5; unclear D gene. CDR3 length equals 14 residues. Per germline, CDR1 MNHEY and CDR2 SVGAGI. V lost 2 bases, J lost 1 base, and 8 bases lay in between. CDR3 region: CASSYLPIQETQYF. For the CDR3, the DNA is TGTGCCAGCAGTTACCTGCCCATCCAAGAGACCCAGTACTTC.

At least ten counts were recorded for this clonotype. The chain couples TRBV12-3 or TRBV12-4 to TRBJ2-3, with D unclear. The germline V and J ends were trimmed by 3 bases and 6 bases, with 10 bases remaining between them. The CDR3 runs 13 residues. The CDR3 sequence: CASSLTRPDTQYF. In nucleotides, the CDR3 is TGTGCCAGCAGTTTGACGAGGCCGGATACGCAGTATTTT.

This clonotype occurred many times. This chain joins TRBV20-1 and TRBJ1-1, with D unresolved. The germline V gene encodes CDR1 DFQATT and CDR2 SNEGSKA (reference sequence). The CDR3 is 11 residues long. V was trimmed by 0 bases and J by 9 bases, leaving 8 bases between them. The chain's CDR3 is CSARERFQAFF. CDR3 DNA sequence: TGCAGTGCTAGAGAGCGTTTTCAAGCTTTCTTT.

This clonotype was seen many times. The chain recombines TRBV12-3 or TRBV12-4 with TRBJ2-2, with a weak D call TRBD2 (5 bases). V was cut by 5 bases and J by 3 bases, with 13 bases left in between. CDR3 size: 15 residues. The CDR3, as DNA: TGTGCCAGCAGTCCATCGGGATCCTACACCGGGGAGCTGTTTTTT. Its translation: CASSPSGSYTGELFF.

This clonotype was detected many times. The V call is TRBV7-3, the J call TRBJ2-1; D possibly corresponds to TRBD2 (6 bases). V was trimmed by 5 bases and J by 5 bases, leaving 16 bases between them. The CDR3 runs 15 residues. Germline values: CDR1 SGHTA, CDR2 FQGTGA. CDR3 sequence (DNA): TGTGCCAGCAGCCCCGAGGGTGGGGGGAACAATGAGCAGTTCTTC. Amino acid sequence: CASSPEGGGNNEQFF.

In its sample, this clonotype was seen many times. This chain links TRBV5-1 with TRBJ2-3; perhaps TRBD1 as D (5 bases). CDR3 size: 20 residues. With 4 bases removed from V and 1 base from J, the gap between germline ends came to 28 bases. Germline V lookup: CDR1 SGHRS, CDR2 YFSETQ. Here the CDR3 reads CASSPSLGQGPPTRTDTQYF. CDR3 bases: TGCGCCAGCAGCCCGAGCCTGGGTCAGGGTCCGCCGACTCGCACAGATACGCAGTATTTT. Full variable domain (rest looked up from reference TRBV5-1 and TRBJ2-3): KAGVTQTPRYLIKTRGQQVTLSCSPISGHRSVSWYQQTPGQGLQFLFEYFSETQRNKGNFPGRFSGRQFSNSRSEMNVSTLELGDSALYLCASSPSLGQGPPTRTDTQYFGPGTRLTVL.

This clonotype was counted at least ten times. This CDR3 reads CASSLGGPEPQHF. Written as DNA, the CDR3 is TGTGCCAGCAGCTTGGGGGGGCCTGAGCCCCAGCATTTT. The gene calls are TRBV7-8 and TRBJ1-5; possible D gene TRBD1, 6 bases. This CDR3 contains 13 residues. Germline values: CDR1 SGHVS, CDR2 FQNEAQ. Between the trimmed V and J ends, which lost 3 bases and 8 bases, there was a span of 11 bases.

This clonotype was picked up many times. V gene TRBV6-1 combines with J gene TRBJ2-7, with 8 bases aligning to TRBD1. Germline CDR1 and CDR2: MNHNS and SASEGT. There are 13 residues in the CDR3. The V segment lost 5 bases and the J segment 4 bases; nucleotides outside the gene matches: 4. CDR3 residues: CASSRDRKYEQYF. The CDR3 nucleotides read TGTGCCAGCAGTCGGGACAGGAAATACGAGCAGTACTTC.

This clonotype was counted ten times or more. This chain uses TRBV9 with TRBJ2-7; 10 bases fit TRBD2. The CDR3 has 15 amino acids. With 1 base clipped from V and 4 bases from J, the junction kept 5 bases outside the gene matches. Germline values: CDR1 SGDLS, CDR2 YYNGEE. CDR3 DNA sequence: TGTGCCAGCAGCGTAAGGAGCGGGGGGGCTTACGAGCAGTACTTC. As protein: CASSVRSGGAYEQYF. Full variable domain (remainder filled in from reference TRBV9 and TRBJ2-7): DSGVTQTPKHLITATGQRVTLRCSPRSGDLSVYWYQQSLDQGLQFLIQYYNGEERAKGNILERFSAQQFPDLHSELNLSSLELGDSALYFCASSVRSGGAYEQYFGPGTRLTVT.

This clonotype was detected a few times. V is TRBV18 and J is TRBJ1-5; TRBD1 matches at 9 bases. There are 19 residues in the CDR3. After removal of 3 bases from V and 5 bases from J, the junction contained 17 bases not matched to a gene. Germline V gene data show CDR1 as KGHSH and CDR2 as LQKENI. CDR3 amino acids: CASSPTGTGIRVGYQPQHF. DNA of the CDR3: TGTGCCAGCTCACCCACCGGGACAGGGATAAGAGTCGGCTATCAGCCCCAGCATTTT. Based on the CDR3 plus reference TRBV18 and TRBJ1-5, the full variable domain is NAGVMQNPRHLVRRRGQEARLRCSPMKGHSHVYWYRQLPEEGLKFMVYLQKENIIDESGMPKERFSAEFPKEGPSILRIQQVVRGDSAAYFCASSPTGTGIRVGYQPQHFGDGTRLSIL.

For this clonotype: A much larger clone sits a single nucleotide away, making a read error possible. The CDR3 DNA reads as TGTGCCAGCAGCCCCCGGGGTCTATGGGGGCGGAACACTGAAGCTTTCTTT. Translating gives CASSPRGLWGRNTEAFF. The rearrangement links TRBV11-2 to TRBJ1-1; D perhaps matches TRBD1 (6 bases). The CDR3 has 17 residues. CDR1 and CDR2 from the germline V gene are SGHAT and FQNNGV. V lost 5 bases, J lost 1 base, and 20 bases lay in between.

This clonotype showed up many times. The chain carries TRBV20-1 and TRBJ1-1; 7 nucleotides line up with TRBD1. The CDR3 runs 15 residues. In germline, CDR1 is DFQATT, CDR2 SNEGSKA (reference sequence). J was trimmed by 1 base and V by 4 bases; bases with no gene match: 9. CDR3 amino acids: CSANRDSFWNTEAFF. Here the CDR3 DNA reads TGCAGTGCTAACCGGGACAGCTTTTGGAACACTGAAGCTTTCTTT.

This clonotype was seen at least ten times. V and J are TRBV29-1 and TRBJ2-1; 8 bases agree with TRBD1. The CDR3 is 15 residues long. The ends lost 3 bases at V and 8 bases at J; junction bases unmatched: 12. Germline values: CDR1 SQVTM, CDR2 ANQGSEA. The DNA of the CDR3 is TGCAGCGTTGAGGTCAGACGGGACAGGAGCCATGAGCAGTTCTTC. It specifies CSVEVRRDRSHEQFF.

This clonotype has a count of ten or more. The CDR3 loop is CSAVRSEKLFF. The DNA for the CDR3 is TGCAGTGCCGTCCGCAGTGAAAAACTGTTTTTT. The rearrangement joins TRBV20-1 to TRBJ1-4; unclear D gene. Germline assignment: CDR1 DFQATT and CDR2 SNEGSKA (reference sequence). V lost 6 bases to trimming and J lost 7 bases, with 9 bases between them. CDR3 length equals 11 residues.

Many counts were recorded for this clonotype. The chain employs TRBV5-1 and TRBJ2-1; the match to TRBD2 covers 10 bases. Germline trimming cut 1 base from V and 8 bases from J; bases unmatched to any gene: 9. There are 16 residues in the CDR3. In germline, CDR1 is SGHRS, CDR2 YFSETQ. In DNA, the CDR3 is TGCGCCAGCAGCTTGAGTCTAGCGGGAGTCTGGGATGAGCAGTTCTTC. Protein: CASSLSLAGVWDEQFF.

As to this clonotype: A read error may be the cause here, since a much bigger clone is one base away. The chain is built from TRBV18 and TRBJ1-1; 8 nucleotides agree with TRBD1. CDR1 and CDR2 from the germline V gene are KGHSH and LQKENI. CDR3 size: 14 residues. Losses at the gene ends were 6 bases for V and 1 base for J; bases not matched to a gene: 4. CDR3 bases: TGTGCCAGCTCCCACGACAGGGGGAACACTGAAGCTTTCTTT. Protein: CASSHDRGNTEAFF.

On this clonotype itself: A read error may be the cause here, since a much bigger clone is one base away. The rearrangement uses TRBV7-2 and TRBJ1-1; possibly TRBD1 for D (6 bases). Germline-derived CDR1 and CDR2 are SGHTA and FQGNSA. The CDR3 sequence is 15 residues long. As DNA, the CDR3 is TGTGCCGGCAGCTTAGGGGGAGGGTCCTCACCCAAAGCTTTCTTT. The encoded protein is CAGSLGGGSSPKAFF.

This clonotype has at least ten counts. This chain's CDR3 is CASSLWTATNEKLFF. CDR3 in DNA: TGTGCCAGCAGTTTATGGACAGCAACTAATGAAAAACTGTTTTTT. J is TRBJ1-4 and V is TRBV28; perhaps TRBD1 as D (5 bases). The CDR3 consists of 15 residues. Germline assignment: CDR1 MDHEN and CDR2 SYDVKM. V was clipped by 0 bases and J by 0 bases, with 5 bases between them.

A few counts support this clonotype. The V gene is TRBV30, the J gene TRBJ1-5, with D tentatively TRBD1 (5 bases). This CDR3 contains 13 residues. V dropped 1 base and J dropped 2 bases, with 6 bases sitting between them. Germline V gene sequence: CDR1 GTSNPN, CDR2 SVGIG (reference sequence). The CDR3 sequence: CAWSGRGNQPQHF. The CDR3 DNA is TGTGCCTGGAGTGGCAGGGGCAATCAGCCCCAGCATTTT.